This T cell receptor beta chain was captured in a study of T cell repertoires in aging, cancer and after chemotherapy. TRB rearrangements spanning V, D and J were amplified using mixed TRB-A/B primers. TCRdb ran MiXCR on the multiplex PCR reads and lists one entry per CDR3 protein. The sample includes more than 6,500 distinct CDR3 sequences, roughly 22% of them seen just once. Findings and limits, study-wide: Loss of evenness, beyond lost richness, contributed to age-related TCR diversity decline in cancer patients.

Germline CDR1 reads SGHNT; CDR2 reads YYREEE (reference sequence). V was pared by 4 bases and J by 5 bases, with 5 bases of the junction left unmatched. CDR3 length: 13 residues. In its sample, this clonotype is medium-sized. What it binds is not known. The template was genomic DNA from peripheral blood, not RNA. The source material was blood. V usage is TRBV5-4 and J usage is TRBJ2-7, with 8 positions matching TRBD2. This TCR was sampled from a human donor with a blood cancer. The CDR3 DNA reads as TGTGCCAGCAGCCTAGCGGGCCACAACGAGCAGTACTTC. Residues: CASSLAGHNEQYF.